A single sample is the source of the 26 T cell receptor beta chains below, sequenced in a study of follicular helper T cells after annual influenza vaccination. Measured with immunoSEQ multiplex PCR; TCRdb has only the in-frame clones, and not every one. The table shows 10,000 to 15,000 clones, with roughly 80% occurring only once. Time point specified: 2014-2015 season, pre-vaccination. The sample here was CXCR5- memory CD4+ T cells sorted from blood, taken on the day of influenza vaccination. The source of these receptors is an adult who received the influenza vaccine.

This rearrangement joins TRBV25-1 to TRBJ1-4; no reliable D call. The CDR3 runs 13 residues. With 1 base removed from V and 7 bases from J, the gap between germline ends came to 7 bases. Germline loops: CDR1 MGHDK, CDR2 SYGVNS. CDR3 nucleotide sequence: TGTGCCAGCAGTGAATGGGAAGTTGAAAAACTGTTTTTT. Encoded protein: CASSEWEVEKLFF.

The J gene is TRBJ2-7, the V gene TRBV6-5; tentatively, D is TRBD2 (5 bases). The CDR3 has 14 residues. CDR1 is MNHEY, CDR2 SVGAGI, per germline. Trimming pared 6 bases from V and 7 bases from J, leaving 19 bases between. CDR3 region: CASRVRTGVLEQYF. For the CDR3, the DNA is TGTGCCAGCAGAGTTAGGACTGGGGTCTTGGAGCAGTACTTC.

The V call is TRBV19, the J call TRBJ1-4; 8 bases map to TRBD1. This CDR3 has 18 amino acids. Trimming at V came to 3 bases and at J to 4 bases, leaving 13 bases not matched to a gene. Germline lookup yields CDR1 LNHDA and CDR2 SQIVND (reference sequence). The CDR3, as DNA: TGTGCCAGTAGTATCGTCCCGGGACAGGCGACACATAATGAAAAACTGTTTTTT. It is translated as CASSIVPGQATHNEKLFF.

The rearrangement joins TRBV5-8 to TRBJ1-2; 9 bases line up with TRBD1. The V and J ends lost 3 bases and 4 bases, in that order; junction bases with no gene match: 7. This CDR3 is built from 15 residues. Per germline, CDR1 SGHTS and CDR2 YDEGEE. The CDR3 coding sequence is TGTGCCAGCAGCTCACACAGGGGGCGCGTCTATGGCTACACCTTC. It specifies CASSSHRGRVYGYTF.

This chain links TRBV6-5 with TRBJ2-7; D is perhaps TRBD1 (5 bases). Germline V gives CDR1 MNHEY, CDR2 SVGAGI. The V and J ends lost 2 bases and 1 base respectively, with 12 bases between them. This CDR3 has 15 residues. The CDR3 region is CASSYSNRPSYEQYF. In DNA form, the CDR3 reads TGTGCCAGCAGTTACAGTAACAGGCCGTCCTACGAGCAGTACTTC.

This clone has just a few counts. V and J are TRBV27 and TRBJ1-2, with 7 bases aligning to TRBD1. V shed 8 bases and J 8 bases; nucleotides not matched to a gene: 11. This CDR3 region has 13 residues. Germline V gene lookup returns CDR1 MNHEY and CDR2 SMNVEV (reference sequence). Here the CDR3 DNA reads TGTGCCAGCTCCTTACAGGGGTTTGAGGGCTACACCTTC. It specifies CASSLQGFEGYTF.

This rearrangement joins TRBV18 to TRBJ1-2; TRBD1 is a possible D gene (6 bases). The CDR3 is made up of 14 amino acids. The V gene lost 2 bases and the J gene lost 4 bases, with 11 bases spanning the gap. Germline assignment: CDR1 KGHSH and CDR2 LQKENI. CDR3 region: CASSPNRDRYGYTF. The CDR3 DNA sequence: TGTGCCAGCTCACCAAACAGGGATCGCTATGGCTACACCTTC.

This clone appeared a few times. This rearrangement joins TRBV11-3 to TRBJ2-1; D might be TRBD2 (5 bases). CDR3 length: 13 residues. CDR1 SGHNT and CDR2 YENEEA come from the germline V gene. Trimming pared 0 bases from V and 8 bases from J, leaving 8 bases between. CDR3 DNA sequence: TGTGCCAGCAGCTTAGAACGGGGAGATGAGCAGTTCTTC. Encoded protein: CASSLERGDEQFF. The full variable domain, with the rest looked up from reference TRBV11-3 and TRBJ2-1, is EAGVVQSPRYKIIEKKQPVAFWCNPISGHNTLYWYLQNLGQGPELLIRYENEEAVDDSQLPKDRFSAERLKGVDSTLKIQPAELGDSAVYLCASSLERGDEQFFGPGTRLTVL.

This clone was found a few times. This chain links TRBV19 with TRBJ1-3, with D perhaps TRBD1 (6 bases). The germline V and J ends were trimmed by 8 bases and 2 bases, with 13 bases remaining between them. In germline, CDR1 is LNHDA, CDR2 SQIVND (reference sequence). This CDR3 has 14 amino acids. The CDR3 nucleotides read TGTGCCAGTCGTCCGGGGGCGACTGGAAACACCATATATTTT. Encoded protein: CASRPGATGNTIYF. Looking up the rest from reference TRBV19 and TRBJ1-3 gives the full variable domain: DGGITQSPKYLFRKEGQNVTLSCEQNLNHDAMYWYRQDPGQGLRLIYYSQIVNDFQKGDIAEGYSVSREKKESFPLTVTSAQKNPTAFYLCASRPGATGNTIYFGEGSWLTVV.

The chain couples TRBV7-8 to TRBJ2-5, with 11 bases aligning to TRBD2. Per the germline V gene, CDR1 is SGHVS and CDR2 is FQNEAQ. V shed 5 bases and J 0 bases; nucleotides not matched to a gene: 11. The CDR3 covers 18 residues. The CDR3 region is CASSVRSLAGGHQETQYF. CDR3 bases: TGTGCCAGCAGCGTAAGATCGCTAGCGGGGGGCCACCAAGAGACCCAGTACTTC.

CDR3 loop: CAISESESLGLGETQYF. The CDR3 DNA sequence: TGTGCCATCAGTGAGTCAGAGTCGCTAGGACTAGGGGAGACCCAGTACTTC. The chain has TRBV10-3 and TRBJ2-5; 7 bases match TRBD2. J gave up 5 bases and V 0 bases, and 12 bases lay outside the gene matches. CDR3 length: 17 amino acids. CDR1 and CDR2 from the germline V gene are ENHRY and SYGVKD.

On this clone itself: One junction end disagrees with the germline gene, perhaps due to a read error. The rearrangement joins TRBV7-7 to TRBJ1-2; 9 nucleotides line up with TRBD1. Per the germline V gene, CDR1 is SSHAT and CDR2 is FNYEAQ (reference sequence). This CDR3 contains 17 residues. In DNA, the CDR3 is TGTGCTAGCAGCTCCCCCGGACAGGGGTCAATGAGCTATGGCTACACCTTC. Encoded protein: CASSSPGQGSMSYGYTF.

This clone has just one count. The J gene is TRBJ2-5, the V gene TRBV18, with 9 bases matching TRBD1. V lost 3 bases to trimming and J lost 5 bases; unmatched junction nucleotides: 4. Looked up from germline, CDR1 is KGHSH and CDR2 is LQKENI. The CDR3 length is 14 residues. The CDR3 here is CASSPLDRGETQYF. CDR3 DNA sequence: TGTGCCAGCTCACCTCTCGACAGGGGGGAGACCCAGTACTTC.

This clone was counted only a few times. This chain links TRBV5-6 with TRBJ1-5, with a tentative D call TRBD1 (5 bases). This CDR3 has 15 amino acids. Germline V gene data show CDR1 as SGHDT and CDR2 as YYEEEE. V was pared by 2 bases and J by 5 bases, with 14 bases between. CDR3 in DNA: TGTGCCAGCAGCTTATTGTCTCGGGGCCATCAGCCCCAGCATTTT. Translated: CASSLLSRGHQPQHF.

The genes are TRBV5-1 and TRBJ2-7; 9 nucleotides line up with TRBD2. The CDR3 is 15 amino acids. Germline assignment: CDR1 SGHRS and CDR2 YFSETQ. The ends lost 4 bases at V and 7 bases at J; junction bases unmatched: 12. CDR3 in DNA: TGCGCCAGCAGCCCCCTGACTAGCGGACCTATGGAGCAGTACTTC. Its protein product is CASSPLTSGPMEQYF.

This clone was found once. Here the CDR3 reads CASSQDRGDGYTF. CDR3 sequence (DNA): TGCGCCAGCAGCCAAGATCGCGGGGATGGCTACACCTTC. The chain links TRBV4-3 to TRBJ1-2; D not resolved. V lost 0 bases and J 6 bases, leaving 8 bases between the germline ends. This CDR3 region has 13 residues. Germline V gene sequence: CDR1 LGHNA, CDR2 YSLEER.

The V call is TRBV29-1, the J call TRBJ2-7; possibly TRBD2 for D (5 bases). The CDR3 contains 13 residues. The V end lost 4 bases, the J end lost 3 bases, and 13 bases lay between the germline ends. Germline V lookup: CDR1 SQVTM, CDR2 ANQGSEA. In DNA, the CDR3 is TGCAGCGTTGCTACGGACGGGAACTACGAGCAGTACTTC. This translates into CSVATDGNYEQYF.

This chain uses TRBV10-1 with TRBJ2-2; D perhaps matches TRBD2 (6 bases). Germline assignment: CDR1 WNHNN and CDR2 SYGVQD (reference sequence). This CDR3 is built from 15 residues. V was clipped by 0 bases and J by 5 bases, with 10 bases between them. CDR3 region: CASSESTAGTGELFF. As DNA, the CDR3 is TGCGCCAGCAGTGAGTCGACGGCGGGGACCGGGGAGCTGTTTTTT.

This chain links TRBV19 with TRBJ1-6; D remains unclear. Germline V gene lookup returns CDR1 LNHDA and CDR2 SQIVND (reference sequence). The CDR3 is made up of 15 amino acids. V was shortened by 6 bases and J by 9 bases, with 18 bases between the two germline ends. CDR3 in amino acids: CASSSRSLLGSPLHF. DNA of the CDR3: TGTGCCAGTAGCTCGAGGAGTCTTTTGGGTTCACCCCTCCACTTT. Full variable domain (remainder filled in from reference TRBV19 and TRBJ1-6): DGGITQSPKYLFRKEGQNVTLSCEQNLNHDAMYWYRQDPGQGLRLIYYSQIVNDFQKGDIAEGYSVSREKKESFPLTVTSAQKNPTAFYLCASSSRSLLGSPLHFGNGTRLTVT.

CDR3 region: CASSFLPSDTQYF. CDR3 coding DNA: TGTGCCAGCAGCTTTCTACCCTCAGATACGCAGTATTTT. The V call is TRBV7-2, the J call TRBJ2-3; the D is unclear. This CDR3 has 13 amino acids. The germline V and J ends were trimmed by 3 bases and 4 bases, with 8 bases remaining between them. CDR1 is SGHTA, CDR2 FQGNSA, per germline.

The CDR3 DNA reads as TGTGCCAGCAGCGTACTGGGGCTGGGCGGGGGGAACACCGGGGAGCTGTTTTTT. Its protein product is CASSVLGLGGGNTGELFF. This sequence joins TRBV9 and TRBJ2-2; 7 bases are shared with TRBD2. CDR3 length: 18 residues. The V and J ends lost 1 base and 1 base, in that order; junction bases with no gene match: 10. CDR1 SGDLS and CDR2 YYNGEE come from the germline V gene.

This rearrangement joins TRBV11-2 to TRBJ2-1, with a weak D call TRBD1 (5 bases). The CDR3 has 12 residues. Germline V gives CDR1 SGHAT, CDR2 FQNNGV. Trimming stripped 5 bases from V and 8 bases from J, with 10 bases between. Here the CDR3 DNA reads TGTGCCAGCAGCCCCGTGGGGCATGAGCAGTTCTTC. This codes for CASSPVGHEQFF. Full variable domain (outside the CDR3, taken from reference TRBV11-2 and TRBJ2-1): EAGVAQSPRYKIIEKRQSVAFWCNPISGHATLYWYQQILGQGPKLLIQFQNNGVVDDSQLPKDRFSAERLKGVDSTLKIQPAKLEDSAVYLCASSPVGHEQFFGPGTRLTVL.

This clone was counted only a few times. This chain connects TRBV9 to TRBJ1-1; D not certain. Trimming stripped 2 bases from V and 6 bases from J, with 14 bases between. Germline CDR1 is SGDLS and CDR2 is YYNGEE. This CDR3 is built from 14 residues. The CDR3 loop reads CASSVDWGSSEAFF. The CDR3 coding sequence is TGTGCCAGCAGCGTCGATTGGGGTTCGTCTGAAGCTTTCTTT.

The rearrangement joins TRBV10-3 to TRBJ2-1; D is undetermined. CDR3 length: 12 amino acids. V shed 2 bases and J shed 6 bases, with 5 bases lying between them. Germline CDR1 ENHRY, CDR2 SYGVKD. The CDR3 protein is CAISENGNEQFF. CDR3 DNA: TGTGCCATCAGTGAGAACGGCAATGAGCAGTTCTTC.

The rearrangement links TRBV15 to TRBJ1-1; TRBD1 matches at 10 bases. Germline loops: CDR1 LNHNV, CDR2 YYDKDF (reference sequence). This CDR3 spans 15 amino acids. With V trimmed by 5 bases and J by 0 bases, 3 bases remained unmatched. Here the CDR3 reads CATSPGTGVNTEAFF. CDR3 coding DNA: TGTGCCACCAGCCCCGGGACAGGGGTGAACACTGAAGCTTTCTTT.

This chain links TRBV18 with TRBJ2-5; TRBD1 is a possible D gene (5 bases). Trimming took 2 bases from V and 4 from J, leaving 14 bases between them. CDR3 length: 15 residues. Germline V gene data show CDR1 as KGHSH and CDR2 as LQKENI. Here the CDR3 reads CASSPSYDRAETQYF. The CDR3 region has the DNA TGTGCCAGCTCACCATCATATGACAGAGCAGAGACCCAGTACTTC.